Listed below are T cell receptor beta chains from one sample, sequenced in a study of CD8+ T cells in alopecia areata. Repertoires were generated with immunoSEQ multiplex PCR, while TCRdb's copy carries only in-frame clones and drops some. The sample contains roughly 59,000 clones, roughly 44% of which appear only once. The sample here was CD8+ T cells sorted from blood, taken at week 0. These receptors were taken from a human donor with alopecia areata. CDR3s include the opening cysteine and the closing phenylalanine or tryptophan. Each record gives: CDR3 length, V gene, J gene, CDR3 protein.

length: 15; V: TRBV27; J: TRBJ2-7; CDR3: CASSFPGQGVYEQYF
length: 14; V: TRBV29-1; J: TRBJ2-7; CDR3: CSAGGAGGHYEQYF
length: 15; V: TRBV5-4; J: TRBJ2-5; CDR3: CASSSGPRDQETQYF
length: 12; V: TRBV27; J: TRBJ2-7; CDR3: CASGSWGNEQYF
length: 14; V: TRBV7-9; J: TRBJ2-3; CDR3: CASSDGQDADTQYF
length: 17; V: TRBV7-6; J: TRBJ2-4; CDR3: CASSDHKGGDDKNIQYF
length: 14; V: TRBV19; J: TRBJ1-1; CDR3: CATTPSTGNTEAFF
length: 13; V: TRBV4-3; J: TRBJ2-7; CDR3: CASSQGQAYEQYF
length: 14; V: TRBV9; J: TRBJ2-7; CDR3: CASSVAGGVGEQYF
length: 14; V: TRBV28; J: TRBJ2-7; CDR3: CASSNLAGGLKQYF
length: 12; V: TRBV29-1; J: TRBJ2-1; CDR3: CSDGGRASEQFF
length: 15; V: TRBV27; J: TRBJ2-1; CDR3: CASSYRTSGNNEQFF
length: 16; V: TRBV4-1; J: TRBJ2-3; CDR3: CASSPGLAGVADTQYF
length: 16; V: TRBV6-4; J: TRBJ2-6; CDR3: CASSPDGLSGANVLTF
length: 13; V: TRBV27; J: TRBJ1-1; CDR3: CASSLWAGTEAFF
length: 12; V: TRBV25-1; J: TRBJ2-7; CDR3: CASSASEYEQYF
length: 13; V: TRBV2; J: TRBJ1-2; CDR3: CASSEVVNYGYTF
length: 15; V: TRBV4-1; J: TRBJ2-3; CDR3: CASSQESGDRDTQYF
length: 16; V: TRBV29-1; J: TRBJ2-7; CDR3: CSVEDPLGSTSYEQYF
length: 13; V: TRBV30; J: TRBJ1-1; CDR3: CAWTMTVNTEAFF
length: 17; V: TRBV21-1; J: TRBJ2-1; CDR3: CASSKKVAGVTYNEQFF
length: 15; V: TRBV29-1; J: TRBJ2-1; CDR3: CSVDSLAGVYNEQFF
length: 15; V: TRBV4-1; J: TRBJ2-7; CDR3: CASSQDQGAPYEQYF
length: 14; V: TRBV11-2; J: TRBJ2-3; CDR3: CASSPLRGTDTQYF
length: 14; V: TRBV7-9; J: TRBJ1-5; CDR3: CATQGQGANQPQHF
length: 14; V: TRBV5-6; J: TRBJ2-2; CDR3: CASSWREGAGELFF
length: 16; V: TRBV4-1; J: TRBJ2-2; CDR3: CASSQDRAANTGELFF
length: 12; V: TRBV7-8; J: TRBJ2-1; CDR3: CASSSPIGEQFF
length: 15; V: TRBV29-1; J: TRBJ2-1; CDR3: CSVGPPGLAVSEQFF
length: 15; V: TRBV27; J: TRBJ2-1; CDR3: CASLVVSGTYNEQFF
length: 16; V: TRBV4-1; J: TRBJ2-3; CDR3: CASSQGKREWIDTQYF